These 10 T cell receptor beta chains were sequenced from one sample in a study of CD8+ T cells in alopecia areata. Reverse transcription of extracted RNA yielded cDNA, which provided the sequencing template. Method: immunoSEQ multiplex PCR; TCRdb's copy keeps in-frame clones and lacks some. The table has about 97,000 clones, about 60% seen once. The treatment: oral pan-JAK inhibitor, 5-10 mg twice daily. The sample here was CD8+ T cells sorted from blood, taken between weeks 55 and 65, from a patient treated with tofacitinib. The receptors here all came from a human donor with alopecia areata.

The chain employs TRBV30 and TRBJ1-3; no clear D. Germline CDR1 is GTSNPN and CDR2 is SVGIG (reference sequence). V was cut by 1 base and J by 5 bases, with 9 bases left in between. The CDR3 has 13 residues. CDR3 amino acids: CAWSEGTRNTIYF. CDR3 nucleotide sequence: TGTGCCTGGAGTGAGGGAACCAGAAACACCATATATTTT.

This clone has a single count. The chain combines TRBV4-2 with TRBJ2-7; D ambiguous. Germline loops: CDR1 LGHNA, CDR2 YNFKEQ. The ends were cut back, 0 bases at V and 3 bases at J, with 12 bases in the middle. This CDR3 region has 15 residues. The CDR3 is CASSQEWRPVYEQYF. The CDR3 bases are TGTGCCAGCAGCCAAGAATGGCGGCCGGTCTACGAGCAGTACTTC.

This clone was found once. A read error may account for a junction end that differs from germline. The J gene is TRBJ2-7, the V gene TRBV2, with D possibly being TRBD1 (6 bases). The CDR3 contains 13 residues. Per the germline V gene, CDR1 is SNHLY and CDR2 is FYNNEI. CDR3: CASSEGQPYEQYF. CDR3 coding DNA: TGTGCCAGCAGCGAAGGACAGCCCTACGAGCAGTACTTC.

This chain links TRBV7-8 with TRBJ2-5; TRBD2 is a possible D gene (7 bases). CDR1 is SGHVS and CDR2 is FQNEAQ in the germline V gene. There are 13 residues in the CDR3. Trimming cost V 8 bases and J 2 bases, with 12 bases left between them. The CDR3 nucleotides read TGTGCCAGCGCGGGGGCCCTACAAGAGACCCAGTACTTC. Its translation: CASAGALQETQYF.

The chain joins TRBV30 to TRBJ2-6; D possibly corresponds to TRBD2 (6 bases). V was shortened by 3 bases and J by 2 bases, with 14 bases between the two germline ends. This CDR3 has 16 amino acids. In germline, CDR1 is GTSNPN, CDR2 SVGIG (reference sequence). The CDR3 sequence: CAWRGWRGAGANVLTF. CDR3 bases: TGTGCCTGGAGAGGTTGGCGCGGGGCTGGGGCCAACGTCCTGACTTTC.

This chain links TRBV5-1 with TRBJ1-6; possible D gene TRBD1, 5 bases. Trimming removed 2 bases from V and 7 bases from J, with 10 bases in between. Germline lookup yields CDR1 SGHRS and CDR2 YFSETQ. The CDR3 contains 14 residues. In nucleotides, the CDR3 is TGCGCCAGCAGCTTTAGGGGTTGGAATTCACCCCTCCACTTT. This codes for CASSFRGWNSPLHF.

This chain uses TRBV6-6 with TRBJ2-7; weak D call: TRBD2 (5 bases). Germline CDR1 MNHNY, CDR2 SVGAGI (reference sequence). V shed 6 bases and J shed 4 bases, with 16 bases lying between them. The CDR3 sequence is 14 residues long. CDR3 loop: CASRYRGQGYEQYF. CDR3 nucleotides: TGTGCCAGCAGGTACCGGGGTCAAGGTTACGAGCAGTACTTC.

J is TRBJ2-3 and V is TRBV7-6; either TRBD1 or TRBD2 may fit D (6 bases each). V shed 5 bases and J shed 11 bases, with 14 bases lying between them. Germline V CDR1 and CDR2: SGHVS, FNYEAQ. The CDR3 consists of 12 residues. CDR3 amino acids: CASSQSGEVQYF. The DNA for the CDR3 is TGTGCCAGCAGCCAGTCAGGGGAGGTGCAGTATTTT.

The V call is TRBV29-1, the J call TRBJ1-2; D ambiguous. Germline V gene lookup returns CDR1 SQVTM and CDR2 ANQGSEA. The CDR3 is 14 amino acids. V dropped 0 bases and J dropped 5 bases, with 13 bases sitting between them. CDR3 in DNA: TGCAGCGTTGAAGATCATGGGCCTGAATATGGCTACACCTTC. As protein: CSVEDHGPEYGYTF.

In this sample, this clone turned up a few times. The CDR3 is CASSHPLYRVRDEQYF. DNA for the CDR3: TGCGCCAGCAGTCATCCGCTCTACAGGGTGCGGGACGAGCAGTACTTC. V usage is TRBV23-1 and J usage is TRBJ2-7, with D perhaps matching TRBD1 (6 bases). TRBV23-1 is reported as an ORF; its role is uncertain. The CDR3 length is 16 residues. V dropped 3 bases and J dropped 5 bases, with 20 bases sitting between them.